The 10 T cell receptor beta chains below all came from one sample that was sequenced in a study of cytomegalovirus exposure and HLA in healthy donors. The primer mix had 60 Vbeta and 13 Jbeta primers. Assay used: immunoSEQ multiplex PCR; TCRdb lists only in-frame clones, some missing. The table records some 160,000 clones, approximately 86% of them present only once. The sequenced material came from PBMCs. All receptors come from a woman under 30 in good health and CMV-seronegative.

The rearrangement joins TRBV28 to TRBJ1-1; 7 nucleotides agree with TRBD1. CDR1 is MDHEN and CDR2 is SYDVKM in the germline V gene. CDR3 length: 17 amino acids. J gave up 5 bases and V 5 bases, and 17 bases lay outside the gene matches. The CDR3 spells CASSLIGGAVFVTEAFF. DNA for the CDR3: TGTGCCAGCAGTCTTATAGGGGGCGCAGTATTTGTGACTGAAGCTTTCTTT. Complete variable domain (other parts from reference TRBV28 and TRBJ1-1): DVKVTQSSRYLVKRTGEKVFLECVQDMDHENMFWYRQDPGLGLRLIYFSYDVKMKEKGDIPEGYSVSREKKERFSLILESASTNQTSMYLCASSLIGGAVFVTEAFFGQGTRLTVV.

The chain joins TRBV27 to TRBJ2-7, with no clear D. Germline CDR1 is MNHEY and CDR2 is SMNVEV (reference sequence). V was clipped by 5 bases and J by 5 bases, with 16 bases between them. This CDR3 contains 14 residues. The CDR3 DNA reads as TGTGCCAGCAGTCGCGCAGGCTACCCCCACGAGCAGTACTTC. This codes for CASSRAGYPHEQYF.

The chain is built from TRBV6-6 and TRBJ2-5; no clear D. This CDR3 is 13 amino acids long. In germline, CDR1 is MNHNY, CDR2 SVGAGI (reference sequence). Between the trimmed V and J ends, which lost 1 base and 4 bases, there was a span of 7 bases. The CDR3 is CASSYFRVETQYF. As DNA, the CDR3 is TGTGCCAGCAGTTACTTTCGGGTAGAGACCCAGTACTTC.

The rearrangement links TRBV13 to TRBJ2-3; D is unclear. CDR1 is PRHDT, CDR2 FYEKMQ, per germline (reference sequence). Deletions cut 2 bases from V and 6 bases from J, with 12 bases between. The CDR3 runs 14 residues. CDR3 bases: TGTGCCAGCAGCTTATTGTTTCTAGGTGATACGCAGTATTTT. Its translation: CASSLLFLGDTQYF.

V is TRBV4-2 and J is TRBJ2-2; 13 bases agree with TRBD2. This CDR3 is 19 amino acids long. Looked up from germline, CDR1 is LGHNA and CDR2 is YNFKEQ. The V gene end was trimmed by 0 bases and the J gene end by 4 bases; junction bases not matched to a gene: 8. The CDR3 region has the DNA TGTGCCAGCAGCCAAGATCGCGGACTAGCGGGAGCGGGCACCGGGGAGCTGTTTTTT. Its translation is CASSQDRGLAGAGTGELFF.

The chain uses TRBV5-6 and TRBJ2-7, with 8 bases that match TRBD2. This CDR3 is built from 13 residues. The germline V gene has CDR1 SGHDT and CDR2 YYEEEE. The junction had 2 bases not matched to a gene; V was cut back by 2 bases and J by 4 bases. The CDR3, as DNA: TGTGCCAGCAGCTTTGCTAGCGGGTACGAGCAGTACTTC. Amino acid sequence: CASSFASGYEQYF.

The V gene is TRBV7-6, the J gene TRBJ1-6; maybe TRBD1 (5 bases). Germline V gives CDR1 SGHVS, CDR2 FNYEAQ. Trimming pared 1 base from V and 9 bases from J, leaving 10 bases between. The CDR3 is 14 amino acids. The CDR3 coding sequence is TGTGCCAGCAGCTTAGGCCAGGGATCTTCACCCCTCCACTTT. Translating gives CASSLGQGSSPLHF.

The chain uses TRBV18 and TRBJ2-1; D perhaps matches TRBD1 (5 bases). CDR1 KGHSH and CDR2 LQKENI come from the germline V gene. The V end was cut by 3 bases, the J end by 6 bases, with 15 bases between. This CDR3 is 15 amino acids long. DNA for the CDR3: TGTGCCAGCTCACCCTCCTTGGCCCAGGGCAATGAGCAGTTCTTC. Protein: CASSPSLAQGNEQFF.

The chain joins TRBV29-1 to TRBJ2-7, with TRBD2 as a possible D gene (7 bases). The CDR3 totals 11 residues. V shed 3 bases and J shed 10 bases, with 13 bases lying between them. CDR1 is SQVTM, CDR2 ANQGSEA, per germline. The CDR3: CSVDREGVQYF. CDR3 DNA sequence: TGCAGCGTTGACAGGGAGGGGGTTCAGTACTTC.

V gene TRBV19 combines with J gene TRBJ1-1; D unresolved. CDR1 and CDR2 (germline): LNHDA, SQIVND (reference sequence). This CDR3 region has 12 residues. The ends were cut back, 1 base at V and 6 bases at J, with 6 bases in the middle. The CDR3 bases are TGTGCCAGTAGTATAGGGAGGGCTGAAGCTTTCTTT. Its translation is CASSIGRAEAFF.